Following are 8 T cell receptor beta chains from one sample sequenced in a study of identical twins. MiXCR, applied by TCRdb to the 5' RACE reads, yields one record per CDR3 protein. The data contain under 800,000 distinct CDR3 sequences, roughly 20% of them singletons. This sample was also put to use in a study of T cells expressing NK-cell markers.

Sequenced input: PBMCs. These receptors were taken from a woman under 30 in good health.

This clonotype came up many times. The chain employs TRBV10-3 and TRBJ2-1; 12 bases agree with TRBD2. Germline trimming cut 2 bases from V and 5 bases from J; bases unmatched to any gene: 1. The germline V gene has CDR1 ENHRY and CDR2 SYGVKD. CDR3 size: 15 residues. CDR3 sequence reads: CAISERLAGDNEQFF. The CDR3 coding sequence is TGTGCCATCAGTGAGAGACTAGCGGGAGACAATGAGCAGTTCTTC.

The rearrangement uses TRBV5-6 and TRBJ2-7, with D possibly called TRBD1 or TRBD2 (6 bases each). V lost 5 bases and J 3 bases, leaving 15 bases between the germline ends. CDR1 is SGHDT and CDR2 is YYEEEE in the germline V gene. There are 14 residues in the CDR3. CDR3 nucleotide sequence: TGTGCCAGCAGGGAGGGGGGAAGGCGCTACGAGCAGTACTTC. It specifies CASREGGRRYEQYF.

This chain uses TRBV11-2 with TRBJ1-1; no definite D call. The germline gives CDR1 SGHAT, CDR2 FQNNGV. With 3 bases removed from V and 3 bases from J, the gap between germline ends came to 11 bases. CDR3 size: 14 residues. Here the CDR3 DNA reads TGTGCCAGCAGCTTCAGGCTTCAGGACACTGAAGCTTTCTTT. Its translation: CASSFRLQDTEAFF.

This clonotype was observed a handful of times. The rearrangement uses TRBV7-6 and TRBJ2-1, with 8 bases lining up with TRBD2. The CDR3 contains 14 residues. V shed 4 bases and J 8 bases; nucleotides not matched to a gene: 7. Germline V lookup: CDR1 SGHVS, CDR2 FNYEAQ. In nucleotides, the CDR3 is TGTGCCAGCAGCTCGGCAGCGGGGGTGGATGAGCAGTTCTTC. This codes for CASSSAAGVDEQFF.

The V and J genes are TRBV12-3 or TRBV12-4 and TRBJ2-5; no clear D gene. V lost 6 bases, J lost 2 bases, and 10 bases lay in between. This CDR3 comprises 13 residues. The CDR3 spells CASRPREQETQYF. The DNA for the CDR3 is TGTGCCAGCAGGCCTCGAGAGCAAGAGACCCAGTACTTC.

The chain couples TRBV6-1 to TRBJ1-3; D is undetermined. The germline CDR1 and CDR2 sequences are MNHNS and SASEGT. The CDR3 length is 16 residues. V was trimmed by 7 bases and J by 0 bases, leaving 16 bases between them. In DNA form, the CDR3 reads TGTGCCAGCACTGTGGGGTTTATCAGCTCTGGAAACACCATATATTTT. Its protein product is CASTVGFISSGNTIYF.

A few counts support this clonotype. Mismatch with germline at one junction end may stem from a read error. The chain couples TRBV23-1 to TRBJ1-4; TRBD1 matches at 7 bases. TRBV23-1 is designated an ORF whose function remains uncertain. The CDR3 length is 13 residues. The CDR3 sequence: CASSQSRGQPQLF. CDR3 DNA: TGCGCCAGCAGTCAATCTCGGGGACAGCCACAACTTTTT.

In this sample, this clonotype turned up many times. V gene TRBV29-1 combines with J gene TRBJ2-2; TRBD1 matches 9 bases. The V gene's germline CDR1 is SQVTM and CDR2 ANQGSEA. With 7 bases clipped from V and 0 bases from J, the junction kept 3 bases outside the gene matches. The CDR3 runs to 14 residues. The CDR3 DNA sequence: TGCAGCGCCGGACAGGGGCCGAACACCGGGGAGCTGTTTTTT. It codes for CSAGQGPNTGELFF.